Each of the 5 T cell receptor beta chains below was sequenced from the same sample in a study of CXCR3-negative and CXCR3-positive naive CD8 T cells. General study points: Relative to CXCR3-negative naive cells, CXCR3-positive naive cells had more hydrophobic TRB CDR3s.

These receptors' targets are unknown. Through 5' RACE with UMI labels, the TRB cDNA libraries were prepared. TCRdb reprocessed the 5' RACE reads and keeps a single row for each CDR3 protein, giving no DNA. This sample's clone table lists around 84,000 distinct CDR3 sequences. Sequenced material: naive CXCR3+ CD8+ T cells from blood. The subset denotes: CD45RO-CCR7+CD27+CD95- naive CD8+ T cells expressing CXCR3 (TNR3+). Receptor source: a human donor in good health. Some clones in this sample may be carry-over from other donors' samples.

The chain joins TRBV7-9 to TRBJ2-7. Per the germline V gene, CDR1 is SEHNR and CDR2 is FQNEAQ (reference sequence). CDR3 size: 13 residues. The CDR3 protein is CASSLAEAYEQYF.

The chain recombines TRBV30 with TRBJ2-1; TCRdb's assignment of TRBD2 cannot be checked, as there is no DNA. Per germline, CDR1 GTSNPN and CDR2 SVGIG (reference sequence). The CDR3 has 15 amino acids. Here the CDR3 reads CAWTGTPHSYNEQFF.

V gene TRBV20-1 combines with J gene TRBJ1-1; TCRdb's D call, TRBD1, is unchecked because there is no DNA. The CDR3 is 15 residues long. Germline lookup yields CDR1 DFQATT and CDR2 SNEGSKA (reference sequence). CDR3 residues: CSARPDRGLDTEAFF.

The rearrangement links TRBV28 to TRBJ1-1; without DNA, the TCRdb call of TRBD1 cannot be checked. This CDR3 region has 14 residues. The germline V gene encodes CDR1 MDHEN and CDR2 SYDVKM. CDR3 sequence: CASSLRGTATEAFF.

CDR3 loop: CASSHDYLTGQPQHF. This chain links TRBV4-1 with TRBJ1-5. CDR3 length equals 15 residues. The germline V gene has CDR1 MGHRA and CDR2 YSYEKL.